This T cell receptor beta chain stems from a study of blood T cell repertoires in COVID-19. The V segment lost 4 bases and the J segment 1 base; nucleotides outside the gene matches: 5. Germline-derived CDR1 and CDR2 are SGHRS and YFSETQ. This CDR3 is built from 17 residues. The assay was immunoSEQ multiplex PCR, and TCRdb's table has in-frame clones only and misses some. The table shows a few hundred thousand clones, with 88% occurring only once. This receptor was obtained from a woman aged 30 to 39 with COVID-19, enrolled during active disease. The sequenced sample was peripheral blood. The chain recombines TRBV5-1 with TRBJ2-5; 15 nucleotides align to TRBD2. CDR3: CASSPGTSGGPQETQYF. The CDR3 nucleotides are TGCGCCAGCAGCCCCGGGACTAGCGGGGGGCCCCAAGAGACCCAGTACTTC.